Shown below are 8 T cell receptor beta chains from a single sample sequenced in a study of immune evolution from preneoplasia to lung adenocarcinoma. Here immunoSEQ multiplex PCR was the method, and the copy in TCRdb shows in-frame clones only, minus some. The sample includes about 7,900 clones, around 80% seen only once; the top ten take 6% to 7.5%. Sequencing was performed on FFPE adjacent normal lung tissue. The receptors derive from a person aged 65-85 years with lung adenocarcinoma.

The count of this clone is one. This chain joins TRBV6-1 and TRBJ2-1; TRBD2 might be the D (5 bases). The CDR3 loop spans 15 amino acids. V shed 6 bases and J shed 3 bases, with 15 bases lying between them. Germline assignment: CDR1 MNHNS and CDR2 SASEGT. This chain's CDR3 is CASRPSPADYNEQFF. The CDR3 bases are TGTGCCAGCAGGCCCTCGCCAGCGGACTACAATGAGCAGTTCTTC.

The chain joins TRBV11-2 to TRBJ2-7; D is uncertain. V was trimmed by 6 bases and J by 0 bases, leaving 18 bases between them. Germline V gives CDR1 SGHAT, CDR2 FQNNGV. The CDR3 loop spans 16 amino acids. The chain's CDR3 is CASRPEGRSRSYEQYF. The CDR3 coding sequence is TGTGCCAGCAGGCCTGAAGGACGGTCGCGCTCCTACGAGCAGTACTTC.

J is TRBJ1-5 and V is TRBV6-6; D gene ambiguous. V shed 2 bases and J shed 2 bases, with 13 bases lying between them. Germline-derived CDR1 and CDR2 are MNHNY and SVGAGI (reference sequence). The CDR3 runs to 16 residues. The DNA of the CDR3 is TGTGCCAGCAGTTACGTTCCAGTTTGGCGCAATCAGCCCCAGCATTTT. Its translation: CASSYVPVWRNQPQHF.

This rearrangement joins TRBV7-3 to TRBJ2-1, with 10 bases aligning to TRBD2. The germline V gene has CDR1 SGHTA and CDR2 FQGTGA. Trimming removed 3 bases from V and 7 bases from J; junction bases left unmatched: 6. This CDR3 has 15 residues. In DNA, the CDR3 is TGTGCCAGCAGCTTTAGGCTAGCGGGGGTGAATGAGCAGTTCTTC. This gives the protein CASSFRLAGVNEQFF.

The chain employs TRBV21-1 and TRBJ2-2. TRBV21-1 is noted as a pseudogene. The CDR3 is 14 residues long. The CDR3 DNA is TGTGCCAGCACTAACCGGGCCCCCCCCTTAGAGCTGTTTTTT. Its protein is CASTNRAPPLELFF.

The chain carries TRBV5-1 and TRBJ1-1, with D possibly TRBD1 on 5 matching bases. Germline CDR1 SGHRS, CDR2 YFSETQ. This CDR3 is built from 15 residues. The V gene lost 2 bases and the J gene lost 1 base, with 12 bases spanning the gap. As DNA, the CDR3 is TGCGCCAGCAGCTTCGGGGGTCGGGGGAACACTGAAGCTTTCTTT. Its translation is CASSFGGRGNTEAFF.

The chain employs TRBV6-5 and TRBJ2-7; 8 bases are a match to TRBD1. J lost 4 bases, V lost 4 bases, and 3 bases had no gene match. Germline V gene data show CDR1 as MNHEY and CDR2 as SVGAGI. There are 13 residues in the CDR3. Here the CDR3 DNA reads TGTGCCAGCAGTTCGGACAGGGCGTACGAGCAGTACTTC. Its translation is CASSSDRAYEQYF.

This clone turned up a few times. V gene TRBV14 combines with J gene TRBJ1-4; the D gene is possibly TRBD1 (5 bases). Germline CDR1 and CDR2: SGHDN and FVKESK. This CDR3 contains 14 residues. V lost 6 bases and J lost 4, with 12 bases in between. In nucleotides, the CDR3 is TGTGCCAGCAGTGAGACGGGACTTAATGAAAAACTGTTTTTT. It encodes CASSETGLNEKLFF. Based on the CDR3 plus reference TRBV14 and TRBJ1-4, the full variable domain is EAGVTQFPSHSVIEKGQTVTLRCDPISGHDNLYWYRRVMGKEIKFLLHFVKESKQDESGMPNNRFLAERTGGTYSTLKVQPAELEDSGVYFCASSETGLNEKLFFGSGTQLSVL.